This TCR beta chain was sequenced in a study of response to subunit inactivated influenza vaccine. TCRdb redid the calling of the RT-PCR reads with MiXCR, one entry per CDR3 protein. Of about 570,000 distinct CDR3 sequences in the sample, around 11% were seen once. The trim removed 0 bases at V and 0 bases at J, leaving 5 bases unmatched. Germline V lookup: CDR1 SGHRS, CDR2 YFSETQ. The CDR3 totals 16 residues. The same sample was also studied in work on T cells expressing NK-cell markers. This second study notes: A 5'RACE template switching approach incorporating UMIs was used to make TCR beta cDNA.

Specimen: PBMCs from blood, collected on the day of vaccination. The chain recombines TRBV5-1 with TRBJ2-7, with 8 nucleotides matching TRBD1. The sequence was collected from a man aged 50 or older who received an inactivated influenza vaccine. The chain's CDR3 is CASSLVGQGSSYEQYF. CDR3 sequence (DNA): TGCGCCAGCAGCTTGGTAGGACAGGGAAGCTCCTACGAGCAGTACTTC.